This T cell receptor beta chain was sequenced during a study of OX40 agonist ivuxolimab in advanced cancers. Study in general: In this cohort, patients received ivuxolimab, an agonistic anti-OX40 (CD134) antibody. Three patients got partial responses; one had hepatocellular carcinoma and two had cutaneous melanoma.

At cycle 4 day 1, cycle 7 day 1, and baseline, blood was sampled. Measured with immunoSEQ multiplex PCR; TCRdb has only the in-frame clones, and not every one. The sample yields about 17,000 clones, around nine tenths seen once. The sequenced sample was CD4+ or CD8+ T cells sorted from blood, obtained in a trial of the OX40 agonist ivuxolimab. The TCR comes from an adult with an advanced solid tumor such as melanoma, head and neck, liver or kidney cancer.

CDR3 nucleotide sequence: TGTGCCAGCAGCTTAGGGGGCGGACAGACCTCCTACAATGAGCAGTTCTTC. Residues: CASSLGGGQTSYNEQFF. The chain joins TRBV7-2 to TRBJ2-1; a possible D gene is TRBD1 (6 bases). The germline V and J ends were trimmed by 1 base and 0 bases, with 13 bases remaining between them. CDR1 SGHTA and CDR2 FQGNSA come from the germline V gene. CDR3 length: 17 amino acids. Complete variable domain (other parts from reference TRBV7-2 and TRBJ2-1): GAGVSQSPSNKVTEKGKDVELRCDPISGHTALYWYRQSLGQGLEFLIYFQGNSAPDKSGLPSDRFSAERTGGSVSTLTIQRTQQEDSAVYLCASSLGGGQTSYNEQFFGPGTRLTVL.